The 4 T cell receptor beta chains below come from one sample, sequenced in a study of shared clonotypes between healthy human individuals. Only in-frame clones appear in the TCRdb table, and some are missing; sequencing was by immunoSEQ multiplex PCR. The sample holds more than 2 million clones; roughly 94% are singletons and the top ten take about 0.13%. Input material: naive CD4+ T cells sorted from blood. The subset is: CD45RA+ positively selected. Receptors were obtained from a man aged 18 to 35 in good health.

Points on this clone: This specimen includes other DNA sequences encoding the same CDR3. CDR3 region: CASSYGHMNTEAFF. In DNA form, the CDR3 reads TGTGCCAGCAGTTACGGGCATATGAACACTGAAGCTTTCTTT. The chain has TRBV6-6 and TRBJ1-1; the D is unclear. V was shortened by 2 bases and J by 0 bases, with 7 bases between the two germline ends. Germline V gene lookup returns CDR1 MNHNY and CDR2 SVGAGI (reference sequence). This CDR3 spans 14 amino acids.

In regard to this clone: This same CDR3 is encoded by further DNA sequences in the sample. The rearrangement joins TRBV6-6 to TRBJ1-1, with D possibly matching TRBD1 (5 bases). Germline V lookup: CDR1 MNHNY, CDR2 SVGAGI (reference sequence). The CDR3 is 14 amino acids. V was clipped by 0 bases and J by 5 bases, with 10 bases between them. The CDR3 nucleotides read TGTGCCAGCAGTTACTCCTCCGGGGGGACTGAAGCTTTCTTT. This gives the protein CASSYSSGGTEAFF.

The V and J genes are TRBV6-1 and TRBJ2-1; 8 positions match TRBD2. The germline V gene encodes CDR1 MNHNS and CDR2 SASEGT. J lost 14 bases, V lost 6 bases, and 6 bases had no gene match. The length of the CDR3 is 11 residues. CDR3 protein: CASRERGPEFF. The CDR3, as DNA: TGTGCCAGCAGAGAGCGGGGGCCGGAGTTCTTC.

This clone is a singleton in its sample. The rearrangement joins TRBV7-3 to TRBJ1-3; 7 nucleotides match TRBD1. V dropped 5 bases and J dropped 4; count of bases not matched to a gene: 5. The CDR3 is 14 amino acids. Germline V gene lookup returns CDR1 SGHTA and CDR2 FQGTGA. CDR3 in amino acids: CASSPGGLGNTIYF. The CDR3 bases are TGTGCCAGCAGCCCAGGGGGTTTGGGAAACACCATATATTTT.